This T cell receptor beta chain was sequenced for a study of identical twins. Study conclusions and caveats: Recombination models fit unrelated individuals' TCR alpha sharing but underestimated twins'. Insertion counts were lower in abundant cord blood beta clonotypes, a trend that memory repertoires did not show.

This clonotype was seen a handful of times. The antigen is not known. TCRdb fed the 5' RACE reads into MiXCR, producing one record per CDR3 protein. The sample carries 400,000 to 550,000 distinct CDR3 sequences, roughly a quarter recorded once. These sequences were also reported in another study, on T cells expressing NK-cell markers.

Material for sequencing was CD4+ T cells sorted from blood. The source is a woman younger than 35 in good health.

CDR3 region: CSAMGNQETQYF. The CDR3 nucleotides read TGCAGTGCTATGGGGAACCAAGAGACCCAGTACTTC. The genes are TRBV20-1 and TRBJ2-5; D is unclear. V was pared by 4 bases and J by 0 bases, with 6 bases between. The CDR3 covers 12 residues. Per the germline V gene, CDR1 is DFQATT and CDR2 is SNEGSKA (reference sequence).